A selection of T cell receptor beta chains follows, all from one sample in a study of blood T cell repertoires in COVID-19. Assay: immunoSEQ multiplex PCR; the TCRdb copy retains only in-frame clones and omits some. In the table there are about 54,000 clones, around 86% of which are singletons. Sequencing input: peripheral blood. These receptors were collected from a human donor in a cohort sampled during active COVID-19. Each CDR3 is given with its conserved first and last residue. D genes are given only for firm matches. Clone size is given for some rows only: seen once, a few or many times, or a class if the clone is expanded.

d_call j_call clone_size v_call cdr3_aa cdr3_nt
- TRBJ2-1 - TRBV4-2 CASSHPGNNEQFF TGTGCCAGCAGCCACCCGGGAAACAATGAGCAGTTCTTC
TRBD1 TRBJ1-2 - TRBV19 CASSNGADRGNGYTF TGTGCCAGTAGTAATGGGGCGGACAGGGGGAATGGCTACACCTTC
TRBD2 TRBJ2-1 - TRBV5-1 CASSSILAGGAEQFF TGCGCCAGCAGCTCAATCCTAGCGGGAGGGGCTGAGCAGTTCTTC
- TRBJ2-7 - TRBV3-1/TRBV3-2 CASSRGRDQYF TGTGCCAGCAGCCGAGGACGGGATCAGTACTTC
- TRBJ1-1 - TRBV18 CASSNLGGTEAFF TGTGCCAGCTCTAATCTCGGGGGTACTGAAGCTTTCTTT
TRBD1 TRBJ2-2 - TRBV5-6 CASSSGTGTTGELFF TGTGCCAGCAGCTCCGGGACAGGGACCACCGGGGAGCTGTTTTTT
TRBD2 TRBJ2-7 - TRBV5-1 CASSLQSGSWDEQYF TGCGCCAGCAGCTTACAAAGCGGGAGTTGGGACGAGCAGTACTTC
TRBD1 TRBJ2-7 - TRBV6-4 CASMEGQGGEYF TGTGCCAGCATGGAGGGACAGGGGGGGGAGTACTTC
TRBD2 TRBJ2-1 - TRBV12-5 CASGTRLAGVSNEQFF TGTGCTAGTGGTACCCGCCTAGCGGGAGTTTCCAATGAGCAGTTCTTC
TRBD1 TRBJ1-1 - TRBV5-5 CASSFSPTGGITEAFF TGTGCCAGCAGCTTCTCCCCGACAGGGGGCATCACTGAAGCTTTCTTT
- TRBJ2-1 - TRBV5-1 CASSSAVLSSYNEQFF TGCGCCAGCAGCTCGGCGGTGTTAAGCTCCTACAATGAGCAGTTCTTC
TRBD1 TRBJ2-2 few TRBV18 CASSPRQGDPGELFF TGTGCCAGCTCACCGCGACAGGGAGACCCCGGGGAGCTGTTTTTT
- TRBJ2-5 - TRBV5-6 CASSLLGEETQYF TGTGCCAGCAGCCTCCTCGGGGAGGAGACCCAGTACTTC
- TRBJ1-1 - TRBV28 CASSPPYPGINTEAFF TGTGCCAGCAGCCCCCCATACCCCGGGATTAACACTGAAGCTTTCTTT
TRBD2 TRBJ2-7 - TRBV18 CASSPPSSGGGPGEQYF TGTGCCAGCTCACCACCGTCTAGCGGGGGAGGCCCGGGTGAGCAGTACTTC
TRBD2 TRBJ2-5 - TRBV7-9 CASSFASGKETQYF TGTGCCAGCAGTTTTGCTAGCGGAAAAGAGACCCAGTACTTC
- TRBJ1-4 once TRBV20-1 CSASPRQMGEKLFF TGCAGTGCTAGTCCCAGACAGATGGGTGAAAAACTGTTTTTT
- TRBJ1-1 few TRBV30 CAWSAGHDLEAFF TGTGCCTGGAGTGCGGGACACGATCTTGAAGCTTTCTTT
TRBD1 TRBJ2-2 - TRBV5-4 CASSFPGQGATGELFF TGTGCCAGCAGCTTCCCGGGACAGGGGGCCACCGGGGAGCTGTTTTTT
TRBD2 TRBJ2-7 - TRBV9 CASSAFQGGSFPYEQYF TGTGCCAGCAGCGCTTTTCAGGGCGGGAGTTTCCCCTACGAGCAGTACTTC
TRBD1 TRBJ2-7 - TRBV6-5 CASSYLGTGLREQYF TGTGCCAGCAGTTACCTAGGGACAGGGCTTCGCGAGCAGTACTTC
TRBD1 TRBJ2-7 - TRBV7-8 CASSPGGTGVYEQYF TGTGCCAGCAGCCCTGGTGGGACAGGAGTCTACGAGCAGTACTTC
TRBD2 TRBJ2-4 - TRBV4-2 CASSPGTSGPVAKNIQYF TGTGCCAGCAGCCCCGGGACTAGCGGGCCAGTAGCCAAAAACATTCAGTACTTC
- TRBJ1-4 - TRBV5-6 CASSFWQGNEKLFF TGTGCCAGCAGCTTTTGGCAGGGAAATGAAAAACTGTTTTTT
- TRBJ2-7 - TRBV5-1 CASSFWPGVTYEQYF TGCGCCAGCAGCTTCTGGCCCGGGGTCACCTACGAGCAGTACTTC
- TRBJ2-7 - TRBV5-1 CASSLATGTYEQYF TGCGCCAGCAGCCTCGCGACAGGCACCTACGAGCAGTACTTC
- TRBJ1-1 - TRBV28 CASSLVGEAFF TGTGCCAGCAGTTTGGTCGGAGAGGCTTTCTTT
- TRBJ2-2 once TRBV27 CASSLNSRTGELFF TGTGCCAGCAGTCTTAACAGCCGCACCGGGGAGCTGTTTTTT
TRBD2 TRBJ2-3 - TRBV19 CASSMRTSGRQGTQYF TGTGCCAGTAGTATGAGGACTAGCGGGAGACAAGGTACGCAGTATTTT
TRBD1 TRBJ1-5 - TRBV28 CASRPWTGGYNQPQHF TGTGCCAGCAGGCCTTGGACAGGGGGCTACAATCAGCCCCAGCATTTT
TRBD2 TRBJ2-1 - TRBV28 CASRPVGGPSNEQFF TGTGCCAGCAGGCCAGTGGGAGGGCCGAGTAATGAGCAGTTCTTC
TRBD1 TRBJ2-6 - TRBV10-3 CAIKTGQGAGANVLTF TGTGCCATCAAAACGGGACAGGGGGCTGGGGCCAACGTCCTGACTTTC
- TRBJ1-6 - TRBV18 CASSPSGEPPLHF TGTGCCAGCTCCCCCAGTGGGGAGCCACCCCTCCACTTT
- TRBJ2-3 - TRBV28 CASSLLQARGADTQYF TGTGCCAGCAGTTTGCTACAGGCACGCGGCGCAGATACGCAGTATTTT
- TRBJ2-2 few TRBV10-2 CASRNPGPNTGELFF TGCGCCAGCAGGAACCCAGGGCCGAACACCGGGGAGCTGTTTTTT
- TRBJ1-2 once TRBV19 CASSIAARGTHGYTF TGTGCCAGTAGTATAGCAGCGAGAGGAACCCATGGCTACACCTTC
TRBD1 TRBJ2-3 - TRBV5-1 CASSLRDRRTDTQYF TGCGCCAGCAGCCTCCGGGACAGACGCACAGATACGCAGTATTTT
- TRBJ1-5 - TRBV2 CASSYRVSSNQPQHF TGTGCCAGCAGTTACAGGGTTTCGAGCAATCAGCCCCAGCATTTT
- TRBJ1-4 - TRBV5-1 CASSQGRSFEKLFF TGCGCCAGCAGCCAGGGCAGATCCTTCGAAAAACTGTTTTTT
TRBD1 TRBJ2-5 - TRBV5-1 CASSARQGAWETQYF TGCGCCAGCAGCGCTAGACAGGGGGCATGGGAGACCCAGTACTTC
TRBD1 TRBJ1-6 - TRBV5-1 CASSLEDRGRSPLHF TGCGCCAGCAGCTTGGAAGACAGGGGAAGATCACCCCTCCACTTT
TRBD2 TRBJ2-1 - TRBV11-3 CASSTTSGGAEQFF TGTGCCAGCAGCACAACTAGCGGGGGGGCTGAGCAGTTCTTC
- TRBJ1-1 - TRBV3-1/TRBV3-2 CASSHSGSLGTEAFF TGTGCCAGCAGCCATAGCGGGAGCCTGGGGACTGAAGCTTTCTTT
- TRBJ1-6 - TRBV12-5 CASGLREGSPLHF TGTGCTAGTGGTTTGAGAGAGGGATCACCCCTCCACTTT
TRBD2 TRBJ2-3 once TRBV5-1 CATSSGRDTDTQYF TGCGCCACCTCTAGCGGGAGGGACACAGATACGCAGTATTTT
TRBD2 TRBJ2-7 few TRBV6-6 CASRRYWTSGSLSYEQYF TGTGCCAGCAGACGATACTGGACTAGCGGGAGCCTCTCCTACGAGCAGTACTTC
- TRBJ2-5 - TRBV4-1 CASSQENFRPQGPQETQYF TGCGCCAGCAGCCAAGAGAACTTCAGACCACAGGGTCCACAAGAGACCCAGTACTTC
- TRBJ2-5 few TRBV21-1 CASSKGQGGLAGVSETQYF TGTGCCAGCAGCAAGGGACAGGGCGGACTAGCGGGAGTATCAGAGACCCAGTACTTC
- TRBJ2-3 - TRBV10-3 CAISATDTQYF TGTGCCATCAGTGCTACAGATACGCAGTATTTT
TRBD2 TRBJ2-7 - TRBV2 CASREGLAGASSYEQYF TGTGCCAGCAGGGAGGGACTAGCGGGTGCAAGCTCCTACGAGCAGTACTTC
TRBD2 TRBJ2-5 - TRBV18 CASSPGSGREETQYF TGTGCCAGCTCACCAGGTTCGGGGAGGGAAGAGACCCAGTACTTC
TRBD1 TRBJ2-2 - TRBV10-1 CASSEYSRGQPSRDTGELFF TGCGCCAGCAGTGAGTACTCCAGGGGGCAACCTTCCCGGGACACCGGGGAGCTGTTTTTT
- TRBJ2-5 - TRBV7-9 CASSFASQETQYF TGTGCCAGCAGCTTCGCCAGCCAAGAGACCCAGTACTTC
- TRBJ2-3 - TRBV5-1 CASSEQKVTDTQYF TGCGCCAGCAGCGAACAGAAAGTCACAGATACGCAGTATTTT
- TRBJ1-2 few TRBV5-4 CASSPELAGDGYTF TGTGCCAGCAGCCCGGAACTTGCAGGGGATGGCTACACCTTC